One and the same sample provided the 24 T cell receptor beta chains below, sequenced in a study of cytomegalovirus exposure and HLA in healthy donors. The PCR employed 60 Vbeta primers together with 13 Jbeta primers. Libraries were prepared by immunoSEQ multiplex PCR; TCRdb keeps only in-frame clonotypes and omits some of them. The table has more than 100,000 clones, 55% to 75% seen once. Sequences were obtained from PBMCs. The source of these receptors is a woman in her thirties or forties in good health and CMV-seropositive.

CDR3 residues: CASSKNVERGGTQYF. CDR3 bases: TGTGCCAGCAGTAAGAACGTGGAGCGGGGGGGGACCCAGTACTTC. The chain recombines TRBV6-6 with TRBJ2-5; 10 bases match TRBD2. Looked up from germline, CDR1 is MNHNY and CDR2 is SVGAGI (reference sequence). This CDR3 region has 15 residues. Trimming removed 5 bases from V and 7 bases from J; junction bases left unmatched: 10.

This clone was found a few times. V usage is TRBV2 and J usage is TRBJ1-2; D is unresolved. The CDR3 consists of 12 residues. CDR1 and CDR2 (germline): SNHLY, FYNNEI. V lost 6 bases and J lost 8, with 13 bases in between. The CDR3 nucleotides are TGTGCCAGCAGGAGGAGCGGCTGGGGCTACACCTTC. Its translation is CASRRSGWGYTF.

CDR3 region: CASSLDRGQAFF. CDR3 coding DNA: TGTGCCAGCAGCTTGGACAGGGGGCAAGCTTTCTTT. The chain employs TRBV7-2 and TRBJ1-1; 11 bases map to TRBD1. The CDR3 runs 12 residues. CDR1 SGHTA and CDR2 FQGNSA come from the germline V gene. V shed 3 bases and J 9 bases; nucleotides not matched to a gene: 0.

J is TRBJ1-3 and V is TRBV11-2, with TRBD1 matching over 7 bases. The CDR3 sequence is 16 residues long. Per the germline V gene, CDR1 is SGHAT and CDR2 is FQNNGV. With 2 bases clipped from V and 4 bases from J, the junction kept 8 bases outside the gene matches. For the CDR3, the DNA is TGTGCCAGCAGCTTAAGCGTAACAGGGGCAGGAAACACCATATATTTT. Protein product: CASSLSVTGAGNTIYF.

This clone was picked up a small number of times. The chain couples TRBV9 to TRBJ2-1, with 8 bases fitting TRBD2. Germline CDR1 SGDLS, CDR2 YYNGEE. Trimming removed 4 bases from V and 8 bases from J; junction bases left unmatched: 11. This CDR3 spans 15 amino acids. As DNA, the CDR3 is TGTGCCAGCAGCCCTCAGGGGACTAGTTGGGATGAGCAGTTCTTC. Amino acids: CASSPQGTSWDEQFF. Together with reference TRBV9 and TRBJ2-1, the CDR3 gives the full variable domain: DSGVTQTPKHLITATGQRVTLRCSPRSGDLSVYWYQQSLDQGLQFLIQYYNGEERAKGNILERFSAQQFPDLHSELNLSSLELGDSALYFCASSPQGTSWDEQFFGPGTRLTVL.

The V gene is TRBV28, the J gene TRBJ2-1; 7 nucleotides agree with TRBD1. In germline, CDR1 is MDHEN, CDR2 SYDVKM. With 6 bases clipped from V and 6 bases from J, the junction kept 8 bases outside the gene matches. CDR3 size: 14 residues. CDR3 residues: CASSHGQVLNEQFF. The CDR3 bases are TGTGCCAGCAGCCACGGACAGGTTCTCAATGAGCAGTTCTTC.

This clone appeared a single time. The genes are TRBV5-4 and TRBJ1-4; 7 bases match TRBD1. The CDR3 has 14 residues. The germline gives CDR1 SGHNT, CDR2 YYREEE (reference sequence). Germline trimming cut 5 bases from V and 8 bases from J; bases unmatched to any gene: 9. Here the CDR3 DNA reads TGTGCCAGCAGTTTGACAGGGAAGGGGGAAAAACTGTTTTTT. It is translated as CASSLTGKGEKLFF.

CDR3 protein: CASKSGLLEQYF. The CDR3 DNA reads TGTGCCAGCAAGTCGGGACTACTCGAGCAGTACTTC. The gene calls are TRBV2 and TRBJ2-7, with 7 bases aligning to TRBD2. The germline V gene has CDR1 SNHLY and CDR2 FYNNEI. The ends lost 7 bases at V and 6 bases at J; junction bases unmatched: 6. The CDR3 totals 12 residues.

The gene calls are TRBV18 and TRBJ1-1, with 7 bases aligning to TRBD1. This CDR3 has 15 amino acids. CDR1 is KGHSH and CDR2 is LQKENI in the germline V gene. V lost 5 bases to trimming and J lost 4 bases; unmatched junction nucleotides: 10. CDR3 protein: CASSRQGWRGTEAFF. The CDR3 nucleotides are TGTGCCAGCTCAAGACAGGGTTGGAGGGGCACTGAAGCTTTCTTT.

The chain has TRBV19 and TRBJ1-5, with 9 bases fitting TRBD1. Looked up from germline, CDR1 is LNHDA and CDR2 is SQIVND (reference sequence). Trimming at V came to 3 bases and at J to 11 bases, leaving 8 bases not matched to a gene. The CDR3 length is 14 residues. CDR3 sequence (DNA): TGTGCCAGTAGTATTGGACAGGGGTCGTTGGCCCAGCATTTT. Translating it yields CASSIGQGSLAQHF.

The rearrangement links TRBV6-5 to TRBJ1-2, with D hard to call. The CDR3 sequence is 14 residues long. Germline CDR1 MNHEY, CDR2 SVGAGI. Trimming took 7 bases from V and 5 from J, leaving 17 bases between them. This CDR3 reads CASTGPSRGYGYTF. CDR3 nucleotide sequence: TGTGCCAGCACCGGGCCCTCCCGGGGATATGGCTACACCTTC.

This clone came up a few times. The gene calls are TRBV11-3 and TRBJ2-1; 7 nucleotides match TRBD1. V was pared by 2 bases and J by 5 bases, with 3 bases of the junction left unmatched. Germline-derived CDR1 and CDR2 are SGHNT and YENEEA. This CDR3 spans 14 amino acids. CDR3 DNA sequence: TGTGCCAGCAGCTTAACCACAGGGGACAATGAGCAGTTCTTC. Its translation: CASSLTTGDNEQFF.

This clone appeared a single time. CDR3 sequence reads: CASGTGLHTQYF. CDR3 sequence (DNA): TGTGCCAGTGGGACAGGGTTGCATACGCAGTATTTT. The chain joins TRBV28 to TRBJ2-3; TRBD1 matches 9 bases. CDR3 length equals 12 residues. Germline values: CDR1 MDHEN, CDR2 SYDVKM. The trim removed 9 bases at V and 7 bases at J, leaving 5 bases unmatched.

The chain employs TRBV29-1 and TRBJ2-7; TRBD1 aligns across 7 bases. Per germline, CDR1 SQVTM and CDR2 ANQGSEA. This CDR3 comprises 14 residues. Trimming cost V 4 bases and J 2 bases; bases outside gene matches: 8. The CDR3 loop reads CSVAHRGGAYEQYF. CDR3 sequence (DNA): TGCAGCGTTGCCCACAGGGGTGGTGCCTACGAGCAGTACTTC.

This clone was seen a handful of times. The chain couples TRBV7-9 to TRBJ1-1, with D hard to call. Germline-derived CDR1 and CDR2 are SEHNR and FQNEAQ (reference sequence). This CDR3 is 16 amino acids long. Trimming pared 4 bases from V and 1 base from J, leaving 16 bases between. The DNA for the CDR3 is TGTGCCAGCAGCTCCCCCCCCGGGGAGCCGAACACTGAAGCTTTCTTT. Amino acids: CASSSPPGEPNTEAFF.

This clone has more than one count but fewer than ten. CDR3 in amino acids: CASSLPQGSNYGYTF. CDR3 bases: TGTGCCAGCAGCTTACCACAGGGGAGTAACTATGGCTACACCTTC. The chain recombines TRBV7-2 with TRBJ1-2; 7 bases are a match to TRBD1. The CDR3 has 15 residues. The V segment lost 2 bases and the J segment 1 base; nucleotides outside the gene matches: 4. Germline CDR1 reads SGHTA; CDR2 reads FQGNSA.

This CDR3 is CSVDGDGNQPQHF. CDR3 nucleotide sequence: TGCAGCGTTGACGGAGACGGCAATCAGCCCCAGCATTTT. The chain carries TRBV29-1 and TRBJ1-5; D is uncertain. Looked up from germline, CDR1 is SQVTM and CDR2 is ANQGSEA. Trimming shortened V by 3 bases and J by 2 bases, and 8 bases separated the two germline ends. The CDR3 length is 13 residues.

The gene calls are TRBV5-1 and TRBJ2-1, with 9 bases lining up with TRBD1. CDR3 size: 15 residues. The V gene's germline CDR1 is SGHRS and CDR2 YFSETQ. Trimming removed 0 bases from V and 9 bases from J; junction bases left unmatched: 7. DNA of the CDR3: TGCGCCAGCAGCTTGGGAGGGACAGGGCAAGGTGAGCAGTTCTTC. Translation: CASSLGGTGQGEQFF.

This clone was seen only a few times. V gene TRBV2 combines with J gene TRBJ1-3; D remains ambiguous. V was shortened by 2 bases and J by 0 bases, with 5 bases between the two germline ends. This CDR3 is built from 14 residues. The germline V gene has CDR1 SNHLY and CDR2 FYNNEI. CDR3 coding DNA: TGTGCCAGCAGTGAAATTCGCTCTGGAAACACCATATATTTT. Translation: CASSEIRSGNTIYF.

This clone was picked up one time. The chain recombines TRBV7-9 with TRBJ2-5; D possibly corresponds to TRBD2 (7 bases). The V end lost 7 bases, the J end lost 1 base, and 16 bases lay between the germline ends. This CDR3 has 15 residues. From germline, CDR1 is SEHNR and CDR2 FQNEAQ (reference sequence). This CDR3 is CASNLGGQIQETQYF. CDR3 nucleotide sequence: TGTGCCAGCAACCTGGGGGGGCAGATCCAAGAGACCCAGTACTTC.

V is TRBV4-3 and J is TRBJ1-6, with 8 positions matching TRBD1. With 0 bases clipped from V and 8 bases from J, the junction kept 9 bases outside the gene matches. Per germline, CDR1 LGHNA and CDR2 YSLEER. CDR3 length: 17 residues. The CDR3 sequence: CASSQDFRGLLDSPLHF. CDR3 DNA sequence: TGCGCCAGCAGCCAAGACTTCAGGGGGCTTTTAGATTCACCCCTCCACTTT.

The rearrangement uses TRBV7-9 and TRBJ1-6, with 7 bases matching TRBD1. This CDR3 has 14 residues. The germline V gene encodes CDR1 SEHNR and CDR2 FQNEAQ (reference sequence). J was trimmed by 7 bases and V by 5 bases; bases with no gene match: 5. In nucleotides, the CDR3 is TGTGCCAGCAGCAAAGGGGGACAGAATTCACCCCTCCACTTT. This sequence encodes CASSKGGQNSPLHF.

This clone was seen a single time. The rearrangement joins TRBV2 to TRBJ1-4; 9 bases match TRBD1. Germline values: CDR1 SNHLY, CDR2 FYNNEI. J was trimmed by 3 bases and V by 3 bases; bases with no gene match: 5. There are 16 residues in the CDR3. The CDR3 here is CASSEEQGAANEKLFF. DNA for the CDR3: TGTGCCAGCAGTGAGGAACAGGGGGCGGCTAATGAAAAACTGTTTTTT.

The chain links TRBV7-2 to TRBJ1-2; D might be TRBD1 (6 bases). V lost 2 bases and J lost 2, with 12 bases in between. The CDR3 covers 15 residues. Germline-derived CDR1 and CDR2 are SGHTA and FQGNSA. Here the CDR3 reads CASSLWGGKNYGYTF. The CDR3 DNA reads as TGTGCCAGCAGCTTATGGGGGGGCAAGAACTATGGCTACACCTTC.